The T cell receptor (beta chain) described here comes from a study of blood T cell repertoires in COVID-19. For the study at large: There were acute and convalescent COVID-19 samples, and they came from the United States, Italy and Spain.

Clones were sequenced by immunoSEQ multiplex PCR, and TCRdb holds only the in-frame ones, with some missing. The sample yields some 270,000 clones, approximately 85% seen once. The sample consisted of peripheral blood. This sequence originates from a woman aged 70-85 years with acute or convalescent COVID-19.

The CDR3, as DNA: TGCGCCAGCAGCCAAGATCCGGCTAGCGGGGAGCTGTTTTTT. Protein: CASSQDPASGELFF. The rearrangement uses TRBV4-1 and TRBJ2-2; D not resolved. Trimming took off 0 bases at V and 7 bases at J, with 9 bases between the two ends. Per germline, CDR1 MGHRA and CDR2 YSYEKL. The CDR3 consists of 14 residues.